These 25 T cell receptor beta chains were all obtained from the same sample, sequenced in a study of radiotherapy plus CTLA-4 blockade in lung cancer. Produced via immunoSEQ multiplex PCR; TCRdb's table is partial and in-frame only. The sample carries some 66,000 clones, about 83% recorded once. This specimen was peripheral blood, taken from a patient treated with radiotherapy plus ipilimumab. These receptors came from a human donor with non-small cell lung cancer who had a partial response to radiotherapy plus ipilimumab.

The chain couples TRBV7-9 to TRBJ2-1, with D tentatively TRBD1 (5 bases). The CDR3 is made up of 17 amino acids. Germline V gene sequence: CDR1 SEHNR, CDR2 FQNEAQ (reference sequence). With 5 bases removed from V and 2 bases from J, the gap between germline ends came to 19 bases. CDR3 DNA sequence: TGTGCCAGCAGCCCGTGGGCTAAGGGGTCCACCTACAATGAGCAGTTCTTC. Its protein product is CASSPWAKGSTYNEQFF. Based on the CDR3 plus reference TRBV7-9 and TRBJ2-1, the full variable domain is DTGVSQNPRHKITKRGQNVTFRCDPISEHNRLYWYRQTLGQGPEFLTYFQNEAQLEKSRLLSDRFSAERPKGSFSTLEIQRTEQGDSAMYLCASSPWAKGSTYNEQFFGPGTRLTVL.

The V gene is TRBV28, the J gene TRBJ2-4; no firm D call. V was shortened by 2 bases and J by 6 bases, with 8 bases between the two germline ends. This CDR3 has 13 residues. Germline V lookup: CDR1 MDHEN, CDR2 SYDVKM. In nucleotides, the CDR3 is TGTGCCAGCAGTTTACCAGGCGTAAACATTCAGTACTTC. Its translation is CASSLPGVNIQYF.

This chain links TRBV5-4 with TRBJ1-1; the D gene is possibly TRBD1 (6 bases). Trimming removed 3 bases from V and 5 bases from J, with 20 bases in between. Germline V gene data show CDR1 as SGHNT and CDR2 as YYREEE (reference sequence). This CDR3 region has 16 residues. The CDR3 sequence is CASSSGPPGEGTEAFF. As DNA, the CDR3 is TGTGCCAGCAGCTCTGGTCCTCCAGGGGAGGGGACTGAAGCTTTCTTT. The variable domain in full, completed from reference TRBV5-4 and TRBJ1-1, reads ETGVTQSPTHLIKTRGQQVTLRCSSQSGHNTVSWYQQALGQGPQFIFQYYREEENGRGNFPPRFSGLQFPNYSSELNVNALELDDSALYLCASSSGPPGEGTEAFFGQGTRLTVV.

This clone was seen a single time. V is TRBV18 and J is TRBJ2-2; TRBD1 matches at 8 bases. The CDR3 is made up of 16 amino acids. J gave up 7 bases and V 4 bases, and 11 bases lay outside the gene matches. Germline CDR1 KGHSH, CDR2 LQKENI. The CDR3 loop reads CASSRDRGRPGGELFF. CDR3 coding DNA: TGTGCCAGCTCACGAGACAGGGGCCGCCCTGGCGGGGAGCTGTTTTTT. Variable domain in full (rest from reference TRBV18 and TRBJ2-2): NAGVMQNPRHLVRRRGQEARLRCSPMKGHSHVYWYRQLPEEGLKFMVYLQKENIIDESGMPKERFSAEFPKEGPSILRIQQVVRGDSAAYFCASSRDRGRPGGELFFGEGSRLTVL.

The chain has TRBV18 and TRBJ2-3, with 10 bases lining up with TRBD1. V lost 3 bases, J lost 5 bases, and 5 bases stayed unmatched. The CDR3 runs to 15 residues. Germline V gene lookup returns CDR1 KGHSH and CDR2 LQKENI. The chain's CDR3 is CASSPSGTGEDTQYF. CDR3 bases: TGTGCCAGCTCACCTTCTGGGACAGGGGAAGATACGCAGTATTTT.

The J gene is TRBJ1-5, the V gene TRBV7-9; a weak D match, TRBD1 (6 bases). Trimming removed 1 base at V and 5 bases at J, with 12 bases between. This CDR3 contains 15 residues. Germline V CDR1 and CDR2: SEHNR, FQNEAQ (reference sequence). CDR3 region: CASSLGGQGYQPQHF. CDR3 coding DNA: TGTGCCAGCAGCTTAGGGGGGCAGGGCTATCAGCCCCAGCATTTT. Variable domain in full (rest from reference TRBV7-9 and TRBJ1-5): DTGVSQNPRHKITKRGQNVTFRCDPISEHNRLYWYRQTLGQGPEFLTYFQNEAQLEKSRLLSDRFSAERPKGSFSTLEIQRTEQGDSAMYLCASSLGGQGYQPQHFGDGTRLSIL.

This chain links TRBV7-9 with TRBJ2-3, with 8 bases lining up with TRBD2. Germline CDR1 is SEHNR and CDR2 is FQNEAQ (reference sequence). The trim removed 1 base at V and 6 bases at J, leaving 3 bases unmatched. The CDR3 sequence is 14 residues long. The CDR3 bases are TGTGCCAGCAGCTTAGGGAGCGGGAGCGATACGCAGTATTTT. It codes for CASSLGSGSDTQYF.

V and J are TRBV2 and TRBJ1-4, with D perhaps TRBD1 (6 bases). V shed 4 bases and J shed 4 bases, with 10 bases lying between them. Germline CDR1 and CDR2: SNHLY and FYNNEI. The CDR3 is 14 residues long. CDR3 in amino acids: CASSGTAGNEKLFF. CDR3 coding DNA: TGTGCCAGCAGTGGGACAGCTGGTAATGAAAAACTGTTTTTT.

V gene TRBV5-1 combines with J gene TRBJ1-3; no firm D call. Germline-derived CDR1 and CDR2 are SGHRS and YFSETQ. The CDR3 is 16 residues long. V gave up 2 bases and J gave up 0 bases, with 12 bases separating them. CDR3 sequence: CASSLNLLSSGNTIYF. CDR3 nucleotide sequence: TGCGCCAGCAGCTTAAATTTACTGAGCTCTGGAAACACCATATATTTT.

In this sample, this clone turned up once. The chain's CDR3 is CASSRTGLTFGYTF. In nucleotides, the CDR3 is TGTGCCAGCAGCCGAACAGGCCTAACTTTTGGCTACACCTTC. The chain employs TRBV28 and TRBJ1-2, with D perhaps matching TRBD1 (5 bases). The CDR3 totals 14 residues. Trimming took off 6 bases at V and 7 bases at J, with 18 bases between the two ends. Germline V gives CDR1 MDHEN, CDR2 SYDVKM.

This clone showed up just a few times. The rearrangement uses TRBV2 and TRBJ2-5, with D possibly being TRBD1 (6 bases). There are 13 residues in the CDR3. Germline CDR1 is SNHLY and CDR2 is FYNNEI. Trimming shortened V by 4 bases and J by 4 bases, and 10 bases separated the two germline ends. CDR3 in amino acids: CASSGQGRETQYF. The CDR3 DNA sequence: TGTGCCAGCAGTGGGCAGGGGCGAGAGACCCAGTACTTC.

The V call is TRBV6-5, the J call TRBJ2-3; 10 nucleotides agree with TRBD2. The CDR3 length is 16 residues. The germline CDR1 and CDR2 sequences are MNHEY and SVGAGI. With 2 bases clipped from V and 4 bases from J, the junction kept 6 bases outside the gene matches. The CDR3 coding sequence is TGTGCCAGCAGTTACGAAGCGGGAGGGCCTGCAGATACGCAGTATTTT. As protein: CASSYEAGGPADTQYF.

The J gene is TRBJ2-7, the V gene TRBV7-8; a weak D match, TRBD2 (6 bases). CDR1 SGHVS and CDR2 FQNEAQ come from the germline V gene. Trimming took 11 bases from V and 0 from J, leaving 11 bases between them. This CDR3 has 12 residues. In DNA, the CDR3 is TGTGCCGGGGGGACCACCTCCTACGAGCAGTACTTC. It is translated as CAGGTTSYEQYF.

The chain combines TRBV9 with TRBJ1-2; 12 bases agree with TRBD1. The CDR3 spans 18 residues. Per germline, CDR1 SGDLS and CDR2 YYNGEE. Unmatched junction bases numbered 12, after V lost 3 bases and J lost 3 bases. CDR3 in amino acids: CASSDPGQGAGKHYGYTF. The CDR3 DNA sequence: TGTGCCAGCAGCGACCCGGGACAGGGGGCCGGAAAACACTATGGCTACACCTTC. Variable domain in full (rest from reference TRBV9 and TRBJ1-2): DSGVTQTPKHLITATGQRVTLRCSPRSGDLSVYWYQQSLDQGLQFLIQYYNGEERAKGNILERFSAQQFPDLHSELNLSSLELGDSALYFCASSDPGQGAGKHYGYTFGSGTRLTVV.

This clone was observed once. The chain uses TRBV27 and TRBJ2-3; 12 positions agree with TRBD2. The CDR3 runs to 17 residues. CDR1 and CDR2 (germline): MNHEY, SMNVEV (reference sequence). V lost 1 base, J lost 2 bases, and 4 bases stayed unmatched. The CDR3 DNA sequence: TGTGCCAGCAGTTTATATCCTAGCGGGAGGGCCACAGATACGCAGTATTTT. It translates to CASSLYPSGRATDTQYF.

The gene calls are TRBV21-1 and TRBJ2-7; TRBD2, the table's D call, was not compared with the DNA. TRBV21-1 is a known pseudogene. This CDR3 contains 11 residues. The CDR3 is CASSGGNEQYF. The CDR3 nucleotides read TGTGCCAGCAGCGGGGGGAACGAGCAGTACTTC.

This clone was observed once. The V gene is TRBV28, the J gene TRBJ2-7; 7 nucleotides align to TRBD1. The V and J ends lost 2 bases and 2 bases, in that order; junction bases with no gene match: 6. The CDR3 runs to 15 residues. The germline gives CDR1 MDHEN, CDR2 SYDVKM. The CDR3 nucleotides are TGTGCCAGCAGTTTAGGTGGGACAGTCACCTACGAGCAGTACTTC. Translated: CASSLGGTVTYEQYF.

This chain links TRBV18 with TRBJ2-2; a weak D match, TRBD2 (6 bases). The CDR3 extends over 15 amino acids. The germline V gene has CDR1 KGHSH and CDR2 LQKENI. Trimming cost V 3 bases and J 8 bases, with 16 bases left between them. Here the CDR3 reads CASSPREPPSGELFF. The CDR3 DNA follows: TGTGCCAGCTCACCCCGGGAGCCCCCGTCAGGGGAGCTGTTTTTT.

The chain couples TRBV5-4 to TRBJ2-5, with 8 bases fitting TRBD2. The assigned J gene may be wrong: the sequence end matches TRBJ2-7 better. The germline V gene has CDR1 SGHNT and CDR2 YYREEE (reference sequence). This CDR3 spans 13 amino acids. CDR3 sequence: CASSLVGRGEQYF. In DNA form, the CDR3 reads TGTGCCAGCAGCTTGGTCGGGAGGGGCGAGCAGTACTTC.

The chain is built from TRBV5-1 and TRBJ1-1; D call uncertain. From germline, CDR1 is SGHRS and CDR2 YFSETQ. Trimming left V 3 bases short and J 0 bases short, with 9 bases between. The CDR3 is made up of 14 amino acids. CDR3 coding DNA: TGCGCCAGCAGCTCCAGTCACATGAACACTGAAGCTTTCTTT. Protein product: CASSSSHMNTEAFF.

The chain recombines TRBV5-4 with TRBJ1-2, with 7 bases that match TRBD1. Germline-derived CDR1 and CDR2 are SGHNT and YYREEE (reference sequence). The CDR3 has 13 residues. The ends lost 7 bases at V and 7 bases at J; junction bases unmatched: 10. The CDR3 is CASGRTGGTGYTF. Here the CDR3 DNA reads TGTGCCAGCGGTCGGACAGGTGGGACTGGCTACACCTTC.

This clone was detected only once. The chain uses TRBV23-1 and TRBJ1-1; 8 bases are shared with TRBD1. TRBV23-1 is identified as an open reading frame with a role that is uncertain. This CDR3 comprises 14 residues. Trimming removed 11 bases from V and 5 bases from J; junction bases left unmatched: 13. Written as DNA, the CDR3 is TGCGCCGAGGACAGGGCTACGGGAACGACTGAAGCTTTCTTT. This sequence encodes CAEDRATGTTEAFF.

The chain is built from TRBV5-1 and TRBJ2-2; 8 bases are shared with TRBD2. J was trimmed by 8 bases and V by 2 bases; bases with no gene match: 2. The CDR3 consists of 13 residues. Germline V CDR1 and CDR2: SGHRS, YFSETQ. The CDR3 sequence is CASSLAGEGELFF. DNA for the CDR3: TGCGCCAGCAGCTTAGCGGGAGAGGGGGAGCTGTTTTTT.

This CDR3 is CASSPPQLLAGGYYVVQYF. CDR3 coding DNA: TGTGCCAGCAGCCCGCCCCAACTACTAGCGGGGGGATACTATGTTGTGCAGTACTTC. The chain links TRBV11-2 to TRBJ2-7; 12 positions agree with TRBD2. The germline gives CDR1 SGHAT, CDR2 FQNNGV. This CDR3 is 19 amino acids long. Trimming removed 5 bases from V and 9 bases from J; junction bases left unmatched: 23.

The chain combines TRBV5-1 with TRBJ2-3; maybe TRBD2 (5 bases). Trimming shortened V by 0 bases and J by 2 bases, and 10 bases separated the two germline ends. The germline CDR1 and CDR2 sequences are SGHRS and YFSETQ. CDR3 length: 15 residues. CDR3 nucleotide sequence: TGCGCCAGCAGCTTGGTTGTGGGAGCCACAGATACGCAGTATTTT. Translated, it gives CASSLVVGATDTQYF. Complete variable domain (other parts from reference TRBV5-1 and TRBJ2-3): KAGVTQTPRYLIKTRGQQVTLSCSPISGHRSVSWYQQTPGQGLQFLFEYFSETQRNKGNFPGRFSGRQFSNSRSEMNVSTLELGDSALYLCASSLVVGATDTQYFGPGTRLTVL.